One and the same sample provided the 26 T cell receptor beta chains below, sequenced in a study of T-cell reconstitution after alpha-beta-depleted transplantation in children. The library targeted TCRbeta and was prepared with unique molecular identifiers. TCRdb re-derived calls from the PCR reads in MiXCR, one entry per CDR3 protein. The table records roughly 120,000 distinct CDR3 sequences, roughly 23% of them present only once. Sequenced material: PBMCs, mostly from graft donor cells, taken 180 days after TCRalphabeta/CD19-depleted stem cell transplant. These receptors all come from a male patient between 2 and 10 years old who had a stem cell transplant for chronic granulomatous disease, so the T cells may come from the graft donor.

The chain employs TRBV20-1 and TRBJ2-5, with 9 bases matching TRBD1. V shed 7 bases and J 5 bases; nucleotides not matched to a gene: 11. Germline CDR1 and CDR2: DFQATT and SNEGSKA (reference sequence). The CDR3 contains 14 residues. The CDR3 here is CSVSWDRAGETQYF. Here the CDR3 DNA reads TGCAGTGTTAGTTGGGACAGGGCCGGCGAGACCCAGTACTTC.

This clonotype was counted many times. The genes are TRBV20-1 and TRBJ2-4; the D gene is possibly TRBD2 (6 bases). The length of the CDR3 is 16 residues. V dropped 7 bases and J dropped 0 bases, with 19 bases sitting between them. Per germline, CDR1 DFQATT and CDR2 SNEGSKA (reference sequence). This chain's CDR3 is CSVGTRKEIAKNIQYF. In nucleotides, the CDR3 is TGCAGTGTTGGGACTCGAAAGGAAATAGCCAAAAACATTCAGTACTTC.

This clonotype was observed many times. This chain links TRBV29-1 with TRBJ2-7, with 10 bases identical to TRBD1. The length of the CDR3 is 12 residues. From germline, CDR1 is SQVTM and CDR2 ANQGSEA. Losses at the gene ends were 4 bases for V and 7 bases for J; bases not matched to a gene: 4. DNA of the CDR3: TGCAGCGTTGTAGACAGGGGGCAAGAGCAGTACTTC. It translates to CSVVDRGQEQYF.

This clonotype showed up just a few times. V is TRBV5-5 and J is TRBJ1-1; D is uncertain. Germline lookup yields CDR1 SGHKS and CDR2 YYEKEE (reference sequence). The ends were cut back, 3 bases at V and 1 base at J, with 7 bases in the middle. This CDR3 is built from 13 residues. DNA of the CDR3: TGTGCCAGCAGCTCGCGGGCGAACACTGAAGCTTTCTTT. Translation: CASSSRANTEAFF.

This clonotype showed up many times. CDR3 DNA sequence: TGCAGTGCTCCCCGTTCCGGGACAGGGGCTTACAATGAGCAGTTCTTC. This encodes CSAPRSGTGAYNEQFF. The rearrangement uses TRBV20-1 and TRBJ2-1; 10 bases match TRBD1. CDR3 size: 16 residues. Germline CDR1 is DFQATT and CDR2 is SNEGSKA (reference sequence). V shed 5 bases and J 4 bases; nucleotides not matched to a gene: 11.

In its sample, this clonotype was seen many times. This chain joins TRBV20-1 and TRBJ2-7; the D gene could be TRBD1 or TRBD2 (5 bases each). The CDR3 totals 13 residues. Germline loops: CDR1 DFQATT, CDR2 SNEGSKA (reference sequence). Trimming stripped 6 bases from V and 0 bases from J, with 12 bases between. DNA for the CDR3: TGCAGTGCGAACCGGGACGACTCCTACGAGCAGTACTTC. The encoded protein is CSANRDDSYEQYF.

The CDR3 DNA is TGCAGTGCTGGGGACTATCAGGCCAAAAACATTCAGTACTTC. This gives the protein CSAGDYQAKNIQYF. This chain links TRBV20-1 with TRBJ2-4; 7 bases fit TRBD2. The CDR3 is 14 residues long. Looked up from germline, CDR1 is DFQATT and CDR2 is SNEGSKA (reference sequence). J lost 1 base, V lost 5 bases, and 5 bases had no gene match.

V is TRBV20-1 and J is TRBJ2-3; D unclear. Trimming removed 4 bases at V and 2 bases at J, with 10 bases between. Germline CDR1 is DFQATT and CDR2 is SNEGSKA (reference sequence). This CDR3 spans 13 amino acids. CDR3 nucleotides: TGCAGTGCTAAAATGTCTCCCACAGATACGCAGTATTTT. Its protein is CSAKMSPTDTQYF.

The V and J genes are TRBV12-3 or TRBV12-4 and TRBJ2-2; D possibly corresponds to TRBD2 (6 bases). The V and J ends lost 3 bases and 4 bases respectively, with 6 bases between them. This CDR3 is built from 13 residues. The DNA of the CDR3 is TGTGCCAGCAGTTTTAGCGGCACCGGGGAGCTGTTTTTT. Translating it yields CASSFSGTGELFF.

There are many counts of this clonotype. The gene calls are TRBV28 and TRBJ2-1; TRBD2 matches at 10 bases. The V segment lost 1 base and the J segment 9 bases; nucleotides outside the gene matches: 3. This CDR3 is 14 amino acids long. Germline V gene sequence: CDR1 MDHEN, CDR2 SYDVKM. The DNA for the CDR3 is TGTGCCAGCAGTTTATCACTAGCGGGAAGTGAGCAGTTCTTC. This gives the protein CASSLSLAGSEQFF.

J is TRBJ2-1 and V is TRBV12-3 or TRBV12-4, with 8 nucleotides matching TRBD2. This CDR3 is built from 14 residues. With V trimmed by 4 bases and J by 8 bases, 7 bases remained unmatched. CDR3 amino acids: CASSSGLVGDEQFF. In DNA form, the CDR3 reads TGTGCCAGCAGTTCGGGACTAGTGGGGGATGAGCAGTTCTTC.

The chain uses TRBV24-1 and TRBJ2-7; D remains ambiguous. From germline, CDR1 is KGHDR and CDR2 SFDVKD. The CDR3 consists of 9 residues. The germline V and J ends were trimmed by 5 bases and 6 bases, with 1 base remaining between them. The CDR3 bases are TGTGCCACCAGTGTCGAGCAGTACTTC. It translates to CATSVEQYF.

This clonotype was seen at least ten times. Here the CDR3 DNA reads TGCAGTGCTAGGGGGTCTAGCGGGAGGGCTACGCAGTATTTT. It is translated as CSARGSSGRATQYF. V and J are TRBV20-1 and TRBJ2-3; 12 nucleotides align to TRBD2. Losses at the gene ends were 3 bases for V and 8 bases for J; bases not matched to a gene: 6. The CDR3 sequence is 14 residues long. From germline, CDR1 is DFQATT and CDR2 SNEGSKA (reference sequence).

This clonotype was seen a few times. The gene calls are TRBV29-1 and TRBJ2-5; D is unclear. V lost 1 base and J lost 1, with 7 bases in between. CDR3 length: 13 residues. Germline V CDR1 and CDR2: SQVTM, ANQGSEA. CDR3 region: CSVEARFQETQYF. For the CDR3, the DNA is TGCAGCGTTGAAGCAAGATTCCAAGAGACCCAGTACTTC.

At least ten counts were recorded for this clonotype. The chain couples TRBV20-1 to TRBJ2-2; 7 bases line up with TRBD1. The CDR3 length is 16 residues. The junction had 7 bases not matched to a gene; V was cut back by 2 bases and J by 1 base. The germline gives CDR1 DFQATT, CDR2 SNEGSKA (reference sequence). CDR3 loop: CSARRVGTENTGELFF. CDR3 nucleotides: TGCAGTGCTAGAAGGGTCGGGACAGAGAACACCGGGGAGCTGTTTTTT.

The rearrangement joins TRBV12-3 or TRBV12-4 to TRBJ2-7; D remains unclear. CDR3 length: 14 residues. V was pared by 0 bases and J by 6 bases, with 12 bases between. CDR3: CASSLAGKGSEQYF. The CDR3, as DNA: TGTGCCAGCAGTTTAGCCGGAAAAGGATCCGAGCAGTACTTC.

This clonotype was seen a few times. The chain combines TRBV5-1 with TRBJ2-7; D not certain. Trimming left V 2 bases short and J 3 bases short, with 12 bases between. CDR3 length: 14 amino acids. Germline V gene sequence: CDR1 SGHRS, CDR2 YFSETQ. The CDR3 spells CASSFSPGVYEQYF. In nucleotides, the CDR3 is TGCGCCAGCAGCTTTTCTCCGGGTGTCTACGAGCAGTACTTC. The variable domain in full, completed from reference TRBV5-1 and TRBJ2-7, reads KAGVTQTPRYLIKTRGQQVTLSCSPISGHRSVSWYQQTPGQGLQFLFEYFSETQRNKGNFPGRFSGRQFSNSRSEMNVSTLELGDSALYLCASSFSPGVYEQYFGPGTRLTVT.

Many counts were recorded for this clonotype. V gene TRBV24-1 combines with J gene TRBJ2-2; D gene uncertain. The V gene lost 9 bases and the J gene lost 6 bases, with 4 bases spanning the gap. Germline CDR1 KGHDR, CDR2 SFDVKD. The CDR3 covers 10 residues. The CDR3: CATGAGELFF. CDR3 in DNA: TGTGCCACCGGCGCCGGGGAGCTGTTTTTT.

This sequence joins TRBV12-3 or TRBV12-4 and TRBJ1-4; D possibly corresponds to TRBD1 (5 bases). The CDR3 has 14 residues. The ends were cut back, 6 bases at V and 7 bases at J, with 15 bases in the middle. The CDR3 sequence: CASRTQRGGEKLFF. In DNA, the CDR3 is TGTGCCAGCAGGACGCAAAGGGGCGGTGAAAAACTGTTTTTT.

There are many counts of this clonotype. The chain has TRBV3-1 and TRBJ2-5; D call uncertain. This CDR3 is built from 16 residues. Germline assignment: CDR1 LGHDT and CDR2 YNNKEL (reference sequence). The V end was cut by 0 bases, the J end by 2 bases, with 13 bases between. The CDR3 bases are TGTGCCAGCAGCCAAGAAGGAGTAGTGGTTCAAGAGACCCAGTACTTC. Its protein product is CASSQEGVVVQETQYF.

V gene TRBV12-3 or TRBV12-4 combines with J gene TRBJ2-7, with TRBD1 matching 9 bases. V shed 6 bases and J 2 bases; nucleotides not matched to a gene: 11. The CDR3 has 16 amino acids. The CDR3 DNA is TGTGCCAGCAGCCAGGACAGGGGAAGTTTCACCTACGAGCAGTACTTC. As protein: CASSQDRGSFTYEQYF.

This chain uses TRBV5-1 with TRBJ1-2; 7 bases fit TRBD1. The CDR3 runs to 13 residues. Per the germline V gene, CDR1 is SGHRS and CDR2 is YFSETQ. The V segment lost 4 bases and the J segment 1 base; nucleotides outside the gene matches: 1. The CDR3 sequence is CASSRDSNYGYTF. Written as DNA, the CDR3 is TGCGCCAGCAGCCGGGACAGTAACTATGGCTACACCTTC.

J is TRBJ1-5 and V is TRBV15; D may be TRBD1 (5 bases). Germline lookup yields CDR1 LNHNV and CDR2 YYDKDF (reference sequence). The CDR3 is 13 residues long. The ends were cut back, 2 bases at V and 12 bases at J, with 14 bases in the middle. The CDR3 DNA sequence: TGTGCCACCAGCAGAAAGGTCGCAGGGTTCCAGCATTTT. Its translation: CATSRKVAGFQHF. The whole variable domain, filled in from reference TRBV15 and TRBJ1-5, reads DAMVIQNPRYQVTQFGKPVTLSCSQTLNHNVMYWYQQKSSQAPKLLFHYYDKDFNNEADTPDNFQSRRPNTSFCFLDIRSPGLGDTAMYLCATSRKVAGFQHFGDGTRLSIL.

The chain uses TRBV4-2 and TRBJ2-7; TRBD2 agrees at 9 bases. This CDR3 region has 16 residues. The germline V gene has CDR1 LGHNA and CDR2 YNFKEQ. Trimming at V came to 1 base and at J to 3 bases, leaving 7 bases not matched to a gene. CDR3 protein: CASSQAASGAYYEQYF. The CDR3 region has the DNA TGTGCCAGCAGCCAAGCGGCTAGCGGGGCTTACTACGAGCAGTACTTC.

This clonotype was found many times. V usage is TRBV7-2 and J usage is TRBJ2-2; D is unclear. Germline lookup yields CDR1 SGHTA and CDR2 FQGNSA. The V gene lost 3 bases and the J gene lost 2 bases, with 13 bases spanning the gap. The CDR3 is 16 amino acids. CDR3: CASSLLLGINTGELFF. CDR3 nucleotides: TGTGCCAGCAGCTTGTTACTTGGGATTAACACCGGGGAGCTGTTTTTT.

The J gene is TRBJ2-3, the V gene TRBV6-5; D gene unclear. Germline CDR1 is MNHEY and CDR2 is SVGAGI. The CDR3 sequence is 14 residues long. Trimming removed 3 bases at V and 1 base at J, with 8 bases between. CDR3 amino acids: CASSYTDRTDTQYF. The CDR3 DNA is TGTGCCAGCAGTTATACGGATCGCACAGATACGCAGTATTTT.